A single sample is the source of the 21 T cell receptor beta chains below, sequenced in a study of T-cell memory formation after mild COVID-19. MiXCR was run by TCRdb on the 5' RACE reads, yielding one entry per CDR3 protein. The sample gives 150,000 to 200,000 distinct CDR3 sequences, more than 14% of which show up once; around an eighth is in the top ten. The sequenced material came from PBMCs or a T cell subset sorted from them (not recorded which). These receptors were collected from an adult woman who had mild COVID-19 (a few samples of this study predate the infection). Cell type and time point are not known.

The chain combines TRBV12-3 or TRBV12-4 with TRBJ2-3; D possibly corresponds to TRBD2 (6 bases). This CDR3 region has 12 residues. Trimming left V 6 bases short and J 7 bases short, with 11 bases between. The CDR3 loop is CASSPAGYTQYF. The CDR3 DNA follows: TGTGCCAGCAGCCCTGCGGGATATACGCAGTATTTT.

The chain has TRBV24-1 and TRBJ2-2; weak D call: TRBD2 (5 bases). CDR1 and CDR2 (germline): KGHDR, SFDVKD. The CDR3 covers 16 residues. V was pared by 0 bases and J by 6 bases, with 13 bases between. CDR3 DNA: TGTGCCACCAGTGATTTGTTTCGGGGAAACGCCGGGGAGCTGTTTTTT. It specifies CATSDLFRGNAGELFF.

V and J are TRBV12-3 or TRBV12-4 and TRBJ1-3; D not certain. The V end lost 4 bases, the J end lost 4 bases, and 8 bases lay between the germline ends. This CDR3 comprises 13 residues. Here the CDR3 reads CASSWNIGNTIYF. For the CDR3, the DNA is TGTGCCAGCAGTTGGAACATCGGAAACACCATATATTTT.

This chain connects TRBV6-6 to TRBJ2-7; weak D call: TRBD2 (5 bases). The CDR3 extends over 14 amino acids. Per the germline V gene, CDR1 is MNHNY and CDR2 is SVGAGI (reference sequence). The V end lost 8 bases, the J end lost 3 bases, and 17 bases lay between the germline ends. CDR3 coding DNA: TGTGCCAGCGCGGTCTTGGGAGACGGCTACGAGCAGTACTTC. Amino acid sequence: CASAVLGDGYEQYF.

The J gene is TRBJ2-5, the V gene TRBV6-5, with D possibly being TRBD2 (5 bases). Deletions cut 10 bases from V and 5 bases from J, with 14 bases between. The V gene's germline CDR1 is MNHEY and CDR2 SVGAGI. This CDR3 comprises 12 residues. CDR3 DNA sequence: TGTGCCACAACTCGGGATTACGAGACCCAGTACTTC. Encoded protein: CATTRDYETQYF.

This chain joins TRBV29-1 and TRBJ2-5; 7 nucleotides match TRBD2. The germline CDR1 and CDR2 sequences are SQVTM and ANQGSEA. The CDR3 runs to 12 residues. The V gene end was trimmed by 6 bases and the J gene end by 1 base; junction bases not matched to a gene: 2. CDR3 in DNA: TGCAGCGTACTAGCGACCCAAGAGACCCAGTACTTC. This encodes CSVLATQETQYF.

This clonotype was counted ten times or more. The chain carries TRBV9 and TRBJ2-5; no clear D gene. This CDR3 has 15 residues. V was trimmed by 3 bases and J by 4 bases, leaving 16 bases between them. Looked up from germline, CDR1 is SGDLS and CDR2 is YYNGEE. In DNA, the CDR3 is TGTGCCAGCAGCGCCTTTTTCGGCGTCCTAGAGACCCAGTACTTC. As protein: CASSAFFGVLETQYF. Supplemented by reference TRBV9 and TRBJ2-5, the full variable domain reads DSGVTQTPKHLITATGQRVTLRCSPRSGDLSVYWYQQSLDQGLQFLIQYYNGEERAKGNILERFSAQQFPDLHSELNLSSLELGDSALYFCASSAFFGVLETQYFGPGTRLLVL.

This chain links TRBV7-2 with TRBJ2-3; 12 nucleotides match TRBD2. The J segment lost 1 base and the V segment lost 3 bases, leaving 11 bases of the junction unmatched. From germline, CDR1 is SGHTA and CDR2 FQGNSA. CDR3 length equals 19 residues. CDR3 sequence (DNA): TGTGCCAGCAGCTTCTTCGCTAGCGGGAGGGCCCGAGGCACAGATACGCAGTATTTT. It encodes CASSFFASGRARGTDTQYF. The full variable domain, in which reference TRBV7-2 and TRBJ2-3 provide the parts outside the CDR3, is GAGVSQSPSNKVTEKGKDVELRCDPISGHTALYWYRQSLGQGLEFLIYFQGNSAPDKSGLPSDRFSAERTGGSVSTLTIQRTQQEDSAVYLCASSFFASGRARGTDTQYFGPGTRLTVL.

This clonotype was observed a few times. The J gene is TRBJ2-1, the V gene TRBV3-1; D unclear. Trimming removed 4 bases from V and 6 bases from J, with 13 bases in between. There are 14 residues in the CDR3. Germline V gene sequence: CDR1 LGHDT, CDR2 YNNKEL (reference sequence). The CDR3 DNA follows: TGTGCCAGCAGCCGCCAGTCTTTGGGCAATGAGCAGTTCTTC. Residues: CASSRQSLGNEQFF.

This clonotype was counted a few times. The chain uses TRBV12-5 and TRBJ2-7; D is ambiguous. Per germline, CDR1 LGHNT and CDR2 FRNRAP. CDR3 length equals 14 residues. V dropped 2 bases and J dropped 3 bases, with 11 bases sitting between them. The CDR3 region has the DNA TGTGCTAGTGGTTTGACGGGCCGCGTCTACGAGCAGTACTTC. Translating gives CASGLTGRVYEQYF.

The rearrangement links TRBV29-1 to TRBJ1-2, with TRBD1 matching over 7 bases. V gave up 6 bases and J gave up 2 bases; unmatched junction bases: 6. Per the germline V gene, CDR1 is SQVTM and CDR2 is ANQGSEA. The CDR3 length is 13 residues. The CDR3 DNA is TGCAGCGTGGCCCCGGGACAGAACTATGGCTACACCTTC. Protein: CSVAPGQNYGYTF.

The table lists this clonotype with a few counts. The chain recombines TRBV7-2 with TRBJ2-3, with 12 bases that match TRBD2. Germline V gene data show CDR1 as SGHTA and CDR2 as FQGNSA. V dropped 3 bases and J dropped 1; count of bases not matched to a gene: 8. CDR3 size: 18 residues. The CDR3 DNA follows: TGTGCCAGCAGCTTCCTAGCGGGAGGGCCGGTGGGCACAGATACGCAGTATTTT. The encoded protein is CASSFLAGGPVGTDTQYF.

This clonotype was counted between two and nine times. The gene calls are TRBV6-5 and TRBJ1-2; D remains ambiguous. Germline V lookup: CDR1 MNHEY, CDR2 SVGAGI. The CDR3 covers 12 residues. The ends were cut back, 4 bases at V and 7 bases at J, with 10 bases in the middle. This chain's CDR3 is CASSSHSVGYTF. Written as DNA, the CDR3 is TGTGCCAGCAGTTCCCACTCCGTTGGCTACACCTTC.

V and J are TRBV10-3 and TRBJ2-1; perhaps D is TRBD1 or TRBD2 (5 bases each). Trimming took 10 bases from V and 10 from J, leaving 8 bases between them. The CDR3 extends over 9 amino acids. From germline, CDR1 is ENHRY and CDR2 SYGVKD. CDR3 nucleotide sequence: TGTGCCACAGGGACGGAGCAGTTCTTC. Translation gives CATGTEQFF.

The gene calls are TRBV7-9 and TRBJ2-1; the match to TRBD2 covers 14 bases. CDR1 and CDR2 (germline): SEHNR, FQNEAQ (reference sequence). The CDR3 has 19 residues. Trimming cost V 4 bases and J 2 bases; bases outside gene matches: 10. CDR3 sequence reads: CASSSPGLAGVVTYNEQFF. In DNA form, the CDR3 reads TGTGCCAGCAGCTCCCCGGGACTAGCGGGAGTTGTTACCTACAATGAGCAGTTCTTC.

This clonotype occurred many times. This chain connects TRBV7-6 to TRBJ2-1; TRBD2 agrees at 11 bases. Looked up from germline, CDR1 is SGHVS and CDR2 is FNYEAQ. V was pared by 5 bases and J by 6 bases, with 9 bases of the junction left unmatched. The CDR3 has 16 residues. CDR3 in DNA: TGTGCCAGCAGCCCGAAGGGACTAGCGGCCGTCAATGAGCAGTTCTTC. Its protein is CASSPKGLAAVNEQFF.

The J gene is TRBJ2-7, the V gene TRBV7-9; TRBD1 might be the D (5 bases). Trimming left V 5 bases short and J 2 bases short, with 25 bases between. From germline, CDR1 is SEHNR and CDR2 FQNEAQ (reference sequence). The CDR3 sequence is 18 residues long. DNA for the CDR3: TGTGCCAGCAGCCGACAAGGGGCGGCAGTCAGGTTCGCCTACGAGCAGTACTTC. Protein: CASSRQGAAVRFAYEQYF.

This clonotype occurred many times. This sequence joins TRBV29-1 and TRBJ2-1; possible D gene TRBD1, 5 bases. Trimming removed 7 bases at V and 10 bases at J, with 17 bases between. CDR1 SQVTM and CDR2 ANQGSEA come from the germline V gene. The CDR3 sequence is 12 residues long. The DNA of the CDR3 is TGCAGCGCCAGGGAAGGTCCGAGGGAGCAGTTCTTC. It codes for CSAREGPREQFF.

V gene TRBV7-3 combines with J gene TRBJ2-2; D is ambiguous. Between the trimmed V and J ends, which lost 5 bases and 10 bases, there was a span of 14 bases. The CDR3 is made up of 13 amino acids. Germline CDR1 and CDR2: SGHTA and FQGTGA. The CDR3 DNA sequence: TGTGCCAGCAGCCCCGGACCCTCTACGGAGCTGTTTTTT. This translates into CASSPGPSTELFF.

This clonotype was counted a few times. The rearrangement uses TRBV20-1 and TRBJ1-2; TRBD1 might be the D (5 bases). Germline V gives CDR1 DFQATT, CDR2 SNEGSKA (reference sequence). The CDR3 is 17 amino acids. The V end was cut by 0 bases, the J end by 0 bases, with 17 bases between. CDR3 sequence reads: CSARELRTGTANYGYTF. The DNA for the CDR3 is TGCAGTGCTAGAGAGCTTAGGACCGGGACGGCTAACTATGGCTACACCTTC.

The CDR3 region is CASQGPTDTQYF. CDR3 nucleotides: TGTGCCAGTCAGGGTCCCACAGATACGCAGTATTTT. The chain uses TRBV10-3 and TRBJ2-3; TRBD1 might be the D (5 bases). The germline V gene encodes CDR1 ENHRY and CDR2 SYGVKD. The CDR3 runs to 12 residues. Trimming removed 10 bases at V and 2 bases at J, with 10 bases between.